A selection of T cell receptor beta chains follows, all from one sample in a study of cytomegalovirus exposure and HLA in healthy donors. TCRdb keeps only in-frame clones here, not all; method: immunoSEQ multiplex PCR. The sample lists some 150,000 clones; over 60% were seen once. Input material: PBMCs. The receptors originated from a woman aged 30 to 39 in good health and CMV-seronegative. Each CDR3 is given with its conserved first and last residue. The D gene is left open where the match is weak. Only part of the rows carry a size: once, few, many, or a class if the clone is expanded.

V gene	J gene	clone size	D gene	CDR3 length	CDR3 DNA	CDR3 protein
TRBV2	TRBJ1-4	.	.	15	TGTGCCAGCAGTCCCGCGACTGTGAGGTTGGCGAAACTGTTTTTT	CASSPATVRLAKLFF
TRBV5-4	TRBJ1-3	once	.	14	TGTGCCAGCAGCTTAGACAGCGCTGGAAACACCATATATTTT	CASSLDSAGNTIYF
TRBV5-8	TRBJ1-6	.	TRBD1	14	TGTGCCAGCAGCACCGGACAGGCTGACTCACCCCTCCACTTT	CASSTGQADSPLHF
TRBV4-2	TRBJ2-5	.	.	14	TGTGCCAGCAGCCAAGACAGGGGCCAAGAGACCCAGTACTTC	CASSQDRGQETQYF
TRBV6-6	TRBJ1-6	.	.	16	TGTGCCAGCAGTAAGACAGCCAGCTCCTATAATTCACCCCTCCACTTT	CASSKTASSYNSPLHF
TRBV7-2	TRBJ1-2	.	.	14	TGTGCCAGCAGAGTCGGTGGGGGGGGCTATGGCTACACCTTC	CASRVGGGGYGYTF
TRBV5-4	TRBJ2-5	.	.	11	TGTGCCAGCAGCTTAGGAGGGACCCAGTACTTC	CASSLGGTQYF
TRBV9	TRBJ2-7	.	TRBD2	13	TGTGCCAGCAGCGTAGCGGGAGGACGCGAGCAGTACTTC	CASSVAGGREQYF
TRBV2	TRBJ1-5	.	.	14	TGTGCCAGCAGATTTGGACAGAACAATCAGCCCCAGCATTTT	CASRFGQNNQPQHF
TRBV6-4	TRBJ1-1	.	.	14	TGTGCCAGCAGTGACATTCCGGGCGGGACTGAAGCTTTCTTT	CASSDIPGGTEAFF
TRBV7-9	TRBJ1-4	.	.	15	TGTGCCAGCAGCGTACCGACAGATTATAATGAAAAACTGTTTTTT	CASSVPTDYNEKLFF
TRBV6-1	TRBJ2-6	.	.	16	TGTGCCAGCAGTGAAGGGAGGTTAACTGGGGCCAACGTCCTGACTTTC	CASSEGRLTGANVLTF
TRBV4-1	TRBJ1-1	.	.	15	TGCGCCAGCAGCCAAGATTCTGCGGGGAGGACTGAAGCTTTCTTT	CASSQDSAGRTEAFF
TRBV28	TRBJ1-2	.	.	16	TGTGCCAGCGGGGGTCGGACAGCCTCCACGAACTATGGCTACACCTTC	CASGGRTASTNYGYTF
TRBV5-4	TRBJ2-3	few	TRBD2	16	TGTGCCAGCAGCTTGGCCTTGGCGGGAGGTGCAGATACGCAGTATTTT	CASSLALAGGADTQYF
TRBV14	TRBJ2-7	once	.	14	TGTGCCAGCAGCCAAGCGCTAGGCACCTACGAGCAGTACTTC	CASSQALGTYEQYF
TRBV7-9	TRBJ2-6	few	.	18	TGTGCCAGCAGAGGACCGGTAGCGACTAGCTCTGGGGCCAACGTCCTGACTTTC	CASRGPVATSSGANVLTF
TRBV6-6	TRBJ1-1	.	TRBD1	13	TGTGCCAGCAGTTTTGACAGGGGCTCTGAAGCTTTCTTT	CASSFDRGSEAFF
TRBV2	TRBJ1-2	.	.	13	TGTGCCAGCAGTCTACAGGGCTCGTATGGCTACACCTTC	CASSLQGSYGYTF
TRBV5-1	TRBJ1-1	.	TRBD1	15	TGCGCCAGCGTGGGACAGGTCGGATCGAACACTGAAGCTTTCTTT	CASVGQVGSNTEAFF